Listed here are 19 T cell receptor beta chains from one sample, sequenced in a study of blood T cell repertoires in COVID-19. Profiling relied on immunoSEQ multiplex PCR, and the TCRdb table lists in-frame clones only, not all of them. The sample includes 100,000 or so clones, approximately 86% of them seen just once. The source material was PBMCs or T cells enriched from blood (not recorded which). All receptors derive from a woman in her fifties or sixties who had recovered from COVID-19.

The rearrangement uses TRBV19 and TRBJ2-3, with TRBD2 matching 12 bases. Germline CDR1 and CDR2: LNHDA and SQIVND (reference sequence). This CDR3 comprises 18 residues. Trimming took 6 bases from V and 4 from J; bases not matched to a gene: 14. This CDR3 reads CASRPGTSGSLQADTQYF. The CDR3 region has the DNA TGTGCCAGTAGACCCGGGACTAGCGGGTCCCTGCAAGCAGATACGCAGTATTTT.

V usage is TRBV10-3 and J usage is TRBJ1-5, with a tentative D call TRBD1 (6 bases). The CDR3 totals 15 residues. V lost 4 bases to trimming and J lost 3 bases, with 13 bases between them. Germline-derived CDR1 and CDR2 are ENHRY and SYGVKD. The CDR3 loop is CAISVGGAANQPQHF. CDR3 nucleotide sequence: TGTGCCATCAGTGTTGGGGGGGCGGCCAATCAGCCCCAGCATTTT.

This chain links TRBV27 with TRBJ2-4; D possibly corresponds to TRBD1 (6 bases). The V gene's germline CDR1 is MNHEY and CDR2 SMNVEV (reference sequence). The CDR3 sequence is 15 residues long. The germline V and J ends were trimmed by 0 bases and 8 bases, with 14 bases remaining between them. The CDR3 protein is CASSLSWGRADIQYF. The CDR3 region has the DNA TGTGCCAGCAGTTTATCGTGGGGGCGAGCCGACATTCAGTACTTC.

The chain uses TRBV5-1 and TRBJ2-1; 8 bases align to TRBD2. V lost 2 bases, J lost 5 bases, and 3 bases stayed unmatched. The CDR3 loop spans 14 amino acids. Germline CDR1 reads SGHRS; CDR2 reads YFSETQ. CDR3 residues: CASSLAGVNNEQFF. Here the CDR3 DNA reads TGCGCCAGCAGCTTAGCGGGAGTAAACAATGAGCAGTTCTTC.

The CDR3 loop reads CASSLVAGAPGEQFF. In DNA form, the CDR3 reads TGTGCCAGCAGCTTAGTAGCGGGAGCCCCCGGAGAGCAGTTCTTC. The rearrangement links TRBV11-3 to TRBJ2-1; 9 bases match TRBD2. The CDR3 has 15 amino acids. Germline lookup yields CDR1 SGHNT and CDR2 YENEEA. The junction had 8 bases not matched to a gene; V was cut back by 1 base and J by 10 bases.

CDR3 amino acids: CASSFMTGLSEAFF. For the CDR3, the DNA is TGTGCCAGCAGTTTTATGACAGGGCTCTCTGAAGCTTTCTTT. This chain uses TRBV5-6 with TRBJ1-1; TRBD1 matches 7 bases. Germline CDR1 SGHDT, CDR2 YYEEEE. Trimming cost V 5 bases and J 6 bases; bases outside gene matches: 10. The CDR3 is 14 amino acids. The full variable domain, completed using reference TRBV5-6 and TRBJ1-1, is DAGVTQSPTHLIKTRGQQVTLRCSPKSGHDTVSWYQQALGQGPQFIFQYYEEEERQRGNFPDRFSGHQFPNYSSELNVNALLLGDSALYLCASSFMTGLSEAFFGQGTRLTVV.

V and J are TRBV9 and TRBJ2-1, with 11 bases that match TRBD2. J lost 9 bases, V lost 0 bases, and 11 bases had no gene match. CDR1 is SGDLS, CDR2 YYNGEE, per germline. This CDR3 contains 17 residues. The CDR3, as DNA: TGTGCCAGCAGCGTAGGAAGGGATAGCGGGAGGGCCGGTGAGCAGTTCTTC. This sequence encodes CASSVGRDSGRAGEQFF.

This clone was picked up a small number of times. The CDR3 reads CASRGHREELFF. The DNA of the CDR3 is TGTGCCAGCAGGGGGCATCGCGAAGAACTGTTTTTT. V usage is TRBV2 and J usage is TRBJ1-4; TRBD1 is a possible D gene (5 bases). Germline assignment: CDR1 SNHLY and CDR2 FYNNEI. CDR3 length: 12 residues. V was shortened by 6 bases and J by 12 bases, with 14 bases between the two germline ends.

This chain joins TRBV5-6 and TRBJ1-1; D uncertain. Germline CDR1 is SGHDT and CDR2 is YYEEEE. This CDR3 is 15 amino acids long. The V gene lost 0 bases and the J gene lost 2 bases, with 11 bases spanning the gap. CDR3 protein: CASSLVGSPNTEAFF. The CDR3 nucleotides read TGTGCCAGCAGCTTGGTGGGCTCCCCCAACACTGAAGCTTTCTTT.

The CDR3: CASSLETGPGETQYF. The CDR3, as DNA: TGCGCCAGCAGCTTGGAGACAGGGCCTGGAGAGACCCAGTACTTC. The chain couples TRBV5-1 to TRBJ2-5; 7 nucleotides align to TRBD1. The germline CDR1 and CDR2 sequences are SGHRS and YFSETQ. V was clipped by 0 bases and J by 4 bases; unmatched bases: 6. This CDR3 contains 15 residues.

By sample share, this clone is medium-sized (0.01 to 0.1%). The rearrangement uses TRBV6-6 and TRBJ2-7; 7 nucleotides agree with TRBD1. V lost 4 bases to trimming and J lost 5 bases; unmatched junction nucleotides: 8. CDR1 is MNHNY, CDR2 SVGAGI, per germline (reference sequence). The CDR3 is 14 amino acids. The DNA for the CDR3 is TGTGCCAGCAGTTCTGGACAGGCAAGCGACGAGCAGTACTTC. This sequence encodes CASSSGQASDEQYF.

V gene TRBV30 combines with J gene TRBJ1-2; D might be TRBD1 (6 bases). The CDR3 runs to 11 residues. Germline V gene data show CDR1 as GTSNPN and CDR2 as SVGIG (reference sequence). V was pared by 8 bases and J by 4 bases, with 11 bases between. The CDR3 spells CAGRGGYGYTF. CDR3 coding DNA: TGTGCCGGTAGAGGGGGCTATGGCTACACCTTC. The full variable domain, in which reference TRBV30 and TRBJ1-2 provide the parts outside the CDR3, is SQTIHQWPATLVQPVGSPLSLECTVEGTSNPNLYWYRQAAGRGLQLLFYSVGIGQISSEVPQNLSASRPQDRQFILSSKKLLLSDSGFYLCAGRGGYGYTFGSGTRLTVV.

The chain employs TRBV9 and TRBJ2-3, with 9 positions matching TRBD2. The CDR3 is 17 amino acids. CDR1 is SGDLS and CDR2 is YYNGEE in the germline V gene. V lost 0 bases and J lost 5; bases outside the gene matches: 10. Written as DNA, the CDR3 is TGTGCCAGCAGCGTAGGGGGCCTAGCGGGAATGGAAGATACGCAGTATTTT. Amino acid sequence: CASSVGGLAGMEDTQYF.

This chain links TRBV11-2 with TRBJ1-2; D is uncertain. CDR1 SGHAT and CDR2 FQNNGV come from the germline V gene. CDR3 length: 15 amino acids. The V and J ends lost 1 base and 8 bases respectively, with 17 bases between them. The CDR3 nucleotides are TGTGCCAGCAGCTTAGTAGCTTCCGTCGGGTTCGGCTACACCTTC. Translating it yields CASSLVASVGFGYTF.

This chain uses TRBV4-1 with TRBJ1-2; TRBD1 matches 7 bases. V lost 0 bases and J lost 7; bases outside the gene matches: 2. The CDR3 totals 13 residues. Germline loops: CDR1 MGHRA, CDR2 YSYEKL. This CDR3 is CASSQENRGGYTF. CDR3 bases: TGCGCCAGCAGCCAAGAGAACAGGGGTGGCTACACCTTC.

The chain combines TRBV10-1 with TRBJ2-1; 12 bases match TRBD2. This CDR3 spans 17 amino acids. J was trimmed by 1 base and V by 4 bases; bases with no gene match: 5. Germline CDR1 WNHNN, CDR2 SYGVQD (reference sequence). Here the CDR3 reads CASSGTSGAWSYNEQFF. The CDR3 bases are TGCGCCAGCAGTGGGACTAGCGGGGCTTGGTCCTACAATGAGCAGTTCTTC.

The rearrangement links TRBV2 to TRBJ1-2; TRBD1 might be the D (5 bases). The CDR3 sequence is 16 residues long. Germline CDR1 SNHLY, CDR2 FYNNEI. The V end lost 0 bases, the J end lost 6 bases, and 17 bases lay between the germline ends. CDR3 sequence (DNA): TGTGCCAGCAGTGAAGCTGGGGCAGCATTCTCGGATGGCTACACCTTC. Translated, it gives CASSEAGAAFSDGYTF.

CDR3 sequence (DNA): TGTGCCAGCAGCTCTTCGGACAGGGGCAACACTGAAGCTTTCTTT. Protein sequence: CASSSSDRGNTEAFF. The rearrangement links TRBV11-2 to TRBJ1-1, with TRBD1 matching 9 bases. CDR3 length equals 15 residues. J was trimmed by 2 bases and V by 4 bases; bases with no gene match: 5. Germline CDR1 SGHAT, CDR2 FQNNGV.

J is TRBJ2-1 and V is TRBV5-4, with 7 bases lining up with TRBD1. In germline, CDR1 is SGHNT, CDR2 YYREEE (reference sequence). V was pared by 5 bases and J by 1 base, with 3 bases of the junction left unmatched. This CDR3 is 14 amino acids long. The CDR3 reads CASRPGQSYNEQFF. As DNA, the CDR3 is TGTGCCAGCAGACCGGGACAGTCCTACAATGAGCAGTTCTTC.